Described below is a single T cell receptor (beta chain) sequence and its context. It has no known antigen specificity. Base qualities are not provided; no much larger clone lies one nucleotide away. The entry originates in a study of untreated major depressive disorder (dated 2018 in TCRdb). Some background on the complete study: This cross-sectional case-control study compared T cell phenotype and TCR repertoire between antidepressant-free major depressive disorder patients and individually matched non-depressed controls. The TCRbeta sequencing followed up on differences in Vbeta 5.1, Vbeta 11 and Vbeta 22 usage that flow cytometry had shown in the whole cohort.

Each depressed patient was matched pairwise with a non-depressed control on sex, age, current smoking status and body mass index. Every participant in the study was of European descent. No current or lifetime mood disorder was present in controls, and Quick Inventory of Depressive Symptoms-Self Report scores of 5 or less were recorded for controls. Participants were excluded if they had major medical conditions, Axis I/II comorbidities, regular medication or illicit drug use, or weekly alcohol intake above 100 g. Around 32 ml of peripheral blood was collected into EDTA tubes from each participant. Thawed PBMCs underwent magnetic negative selection with the BD IMag Human CD4 T Lymphocyte Enrichment Set to purify CD4+ T cells. Flow cytometry confirmed that the CD4+ enrichment method typically gave roughly 96% purity. A subgroup of four to six case-control pairs, chosen blind to chemokine receptor expression and flow-cytometric repertoire skewing results, underwent TCRbeta sequencing. Every blood sample was taken in the morning at 8:00 a.m., after which PBMCs were separated out using Ficoll-Hypaque gradient centrifugation. Until being assayed, PBMCs were kept in liquid nitrogen after cryopreservation by gradual cooling to -80 degrees C.

The Qiagen DNeasy Blood and Tissue Kit was used to extract total genomic DNA from the purified CD4+ T cells. Using immunoSEQ immunosequencing protocols, the TCRbeta CDR3 region, as defined by IMGT, was amplified and sequenced. As for the original processing: Raw sequence data were preprocessed by the immunoSEQ service for PCR and sequencing error correction. The sequence data were imported into the immunoSEQ Analyzer and were further analyzed using VDJtools v1.0.7. Patient-control differences were tested with the paired Wilcoxon signed-rank test. TCRdb's version of the immuneACCESS table is confined to in-frame rearrangements and falls short of the full clone set. An unresolved V gene accounts for under half of the shortfall where checked; the remainder is of unknown origin. V and J calls and clone size are those listed in that table; D and trimming were worked out from the DNA. Present in this sample are 20,000 or so clones, 70% to 90% of which were seen just once. Together, the top ten hold less than 1% of the sample.

The full study reports these points: In CD4+ T cells, sequencing confirmed that depressed patients used TRBV05-01 (Vbeta 5.1) more than controls did, with a one-tailed test giving p = 0.040. The sequencing comparisons used one-tailed planned tests on only three preselected Vbeta families. TRBV25-01 and TRBV02-01 usage followed the flow-cytometry pattern but did not reach statistical significance in the sequencing data. Strict matching and exclusion criteria produced a comparatively small study sample, limiting generalizability of findings. In every sequenced subject, all of the top five TRBV05-01 clones were private clones.

Inclusive of the bounding cysteine and phenylalanine, the CDR3 is 14 residues long. Only the CDR3 portion is preserved as DNA: 42 bases, with reading frame beginning at the first base. The V end gives up 6 bases and the J end 5 bases, leaving 7 bases in the junction not matched to a gene. The germline V gene provides CDR1 ENHRY and CDR2 SYGVKD. This sequence uses TRBV10-3 and TRBJ1-5, with TRBD1 identical over 7 junction bases. The specimen sequenced was CD4+ T cells from PBMCs. This receptor was obtained from a woman aged 25 to 39 in good health. The base sequence is TGTGCCATCAGAGATCAGGGGGACGATCAGCCCCAGCATTTT. It codes for CAIRDQGDDQPQHF.